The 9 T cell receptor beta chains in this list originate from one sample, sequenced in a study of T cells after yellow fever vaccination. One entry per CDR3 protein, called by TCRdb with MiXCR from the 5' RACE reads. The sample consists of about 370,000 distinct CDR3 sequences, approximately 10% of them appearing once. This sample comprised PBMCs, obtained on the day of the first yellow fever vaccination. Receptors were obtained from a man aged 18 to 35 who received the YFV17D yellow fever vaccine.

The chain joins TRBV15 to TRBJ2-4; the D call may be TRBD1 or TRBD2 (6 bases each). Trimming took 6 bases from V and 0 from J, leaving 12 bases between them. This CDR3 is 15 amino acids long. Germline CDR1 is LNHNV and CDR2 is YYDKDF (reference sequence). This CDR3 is CATSHRGRAKNIQYF. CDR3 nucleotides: TGTGCCACCAGTCATCGGGGGCGAGCCAAAAACATTCAGTACTTC.

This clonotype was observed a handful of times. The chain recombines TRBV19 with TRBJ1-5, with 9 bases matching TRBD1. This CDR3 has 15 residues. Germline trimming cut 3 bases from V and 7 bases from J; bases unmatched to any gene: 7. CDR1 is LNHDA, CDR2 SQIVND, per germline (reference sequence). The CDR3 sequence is CASSIEGQGGQPQHF. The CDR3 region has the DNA TGTGCCAGTAGTATTGAGGGACAGGGTGGACAGCCCCAGCATTTT.

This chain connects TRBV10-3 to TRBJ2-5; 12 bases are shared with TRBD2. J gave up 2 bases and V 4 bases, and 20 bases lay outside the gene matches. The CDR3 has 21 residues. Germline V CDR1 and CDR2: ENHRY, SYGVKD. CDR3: CAISVGTGARLAGAGQETQYF. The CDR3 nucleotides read TGTGCCATCAGTGTCGGGACAGGAGCGCGACTAGCGGGGGCCGGACAAGAGACCCAGTACTTC.

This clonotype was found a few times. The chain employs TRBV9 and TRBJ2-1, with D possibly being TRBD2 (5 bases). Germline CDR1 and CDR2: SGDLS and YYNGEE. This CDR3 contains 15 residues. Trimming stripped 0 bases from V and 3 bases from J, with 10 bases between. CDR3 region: CASSVGSRGYNEQFF. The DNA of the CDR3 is TGTGCCAGCAGCGTAGGGAGTCGGGGCTACAATGAGCAGTTCTTC.

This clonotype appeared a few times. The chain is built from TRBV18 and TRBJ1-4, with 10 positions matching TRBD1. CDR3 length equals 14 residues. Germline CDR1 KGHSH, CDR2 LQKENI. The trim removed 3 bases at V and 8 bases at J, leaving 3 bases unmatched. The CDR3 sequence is CASSPDRGNEKLFF. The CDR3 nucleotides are TGTGCCAGCTCACCGGACAGGGGGAACGAAAAACTGTTTTTT.

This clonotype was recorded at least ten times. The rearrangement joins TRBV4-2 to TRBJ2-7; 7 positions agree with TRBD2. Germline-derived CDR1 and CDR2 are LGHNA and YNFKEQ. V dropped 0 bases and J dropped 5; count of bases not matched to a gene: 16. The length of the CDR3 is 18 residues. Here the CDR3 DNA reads TGTGCCAGCAGCCAAGATTATCGGGTTGGACTAGGCGTCCACGAGCAGTACTTC. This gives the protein CASSQDYRVGLGVHEQYF.

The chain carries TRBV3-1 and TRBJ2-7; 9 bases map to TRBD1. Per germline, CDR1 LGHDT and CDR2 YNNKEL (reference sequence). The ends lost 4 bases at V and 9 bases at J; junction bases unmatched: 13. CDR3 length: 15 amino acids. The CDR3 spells CASSPWDRDPSRQYF. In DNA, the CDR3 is TGTGCCAGCAGCCCCTGGGACAGGGATCCATCAAGGCAGTACTTC.

The CDR3 DNA reads TGTGCCAGCAGCGCCCCCCCGGGGACAGGGGACCGTTATGGCTACACCTTC. This encodes CASSAPPGTGDRYGYTF. The V call is TRBV7-2, the J call TRBJ1-2; TRBD1 agrees at 10 bases. Germline assignment: CDR1 SGHTA and CDR2 FQGNSA. With V trimmed by 5 bases and J by 5 bases, 14 bases remained unmatched. The CDR3 spans 17 residues.

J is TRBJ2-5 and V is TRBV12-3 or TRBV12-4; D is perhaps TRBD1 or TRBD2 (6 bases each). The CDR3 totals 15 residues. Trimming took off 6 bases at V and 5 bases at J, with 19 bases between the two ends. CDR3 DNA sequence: TGTGCCAGCAGCCCGGGGACGGGGGCGAGGGAGACCCAGTACTTC. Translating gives CASSPGTGARETQYF.